The 11 T cell receptor beta chains presented below share a single source sample, sequenced in a study of early T cells in non-severe SARS-CoV-2 infection. TCRdb called the 5' RACE reads again in MiXCR, with one record for every CDR3 protein. This sample has about 22,000 distinct CDR3 sequences, with approximately 4.6% found just once. Source material: whole blood. The receptor source for this set is an adult who was a healthcare worker with PCR-confirmed SARS-CoV-2 infection or an uninfected control (not recorded which).

This chain joins TRBV6-2 or TRBV6-3 and TRBJ2-5; D tentatively reads TRBD1 or TRBD2 (5 bases each). Trimming removed 2 bases at V and 4 bases at J, with 8 bases between. Germline values: CDR1 MNHEY, CDR2 SVGEGT. This CDR3 contains 13 residues. The CDR3: CASSYPGRETQYF. The CDR3 DNA reads as TGTGCCAGCAGTTACCCAGGGAGAGAGACCCAGTACTTC.

This clonotype was counted at least ten times. The rearrangement joins TRBV7-2 to TRBJ2-5, with 9 nucleotides matching TRBD1. The CDR3 covers 15 residues. Looked up from germline, CDR1 is SGHTA and CDR2 is FQGNSA. Trimming removed 4 bases from V and 5 bases from J; junction bases left unmatched: 8. Written as DNA, the CDR3 is TGTGCCAGCAGCTCCGGGACAGGGAGGGGTGAGACCCAGTACTTC. Translated: CASSSGTGRGETQYF.

This clonotype appeared many times. V gene TRBV6-4 combines with J gene TRBJ1-2; D call uncertain. This CDR3 has 13 residues. The germline V gene encodes CDR1 MRHNA and CDR2 SNTAGT. V was pared by 4 bases and J by 2 bases, with 8 bases between. The DNA for the CDR3 is TGTGCCAGCAGTGCCGGAGGGAACTATGGCTACACCTTC. It encodes CASSAGGNYGYTF.

This clonotype was picked up many times. The chain joins TRBV20-1 to TRBJ2-1; TRBD2 is a possible D gene (5 bases). The germline V gene encodes CDR1 DFQATT and CDR2 SNEGSKA (reference sequence). The V end was cut by 5 bases, the J end by 3 bases, with 14 bases between. The CDR3 loop spans 14 amino acids. CDR3 DNA: TGCAGTGCTCGCCGGGGAGAACACTACAATGAGCAGTTCTTC. This translates into CSARRGEHYNEQFF.

This clonotype was observed at least ten times. The chain is built from TRBV10-2 and TRBJ1-4; D is ambiguous. CDR1 and CDR2 from the germline V gene are WSHSY and SAAADI. Trimming took off 0 bases at V and 5 bases at J, with 10 bases between the two ends. This CDR3 spans 15 amino acids. CDR3 sequence (DNA): TGCGCCAGCAGTGAGTCTAGCGCTCCCAATGAAAAACTGTTTTTT. Residues: CASSESSAPNEKLFF.

This clonotype was seen more than once but under ten times. The chain has TRBV5-1 and TRBJ2-1, with 9 bases aligning to TRBD1. The CDR3 extends over 15 amino acids. The trim removed 0 bases at V and 3 bases at J, leaving 1 base unmatched. Germline CDR1 reads SGHRS; CDR2 reads YFSETQ. Here the CDR3 reads CASSLGDRVYNEQFF. The CDR3 DNA is TGCGCCAGCAGCTTGGGGGACAGGGTCTACAATGAGCAGTTCTTC.

This clonotype was counted many times. This chain joins TRBV20-1 and TRBJ2-7, with 11 bases fitting TRBD2. The CDR3 is 14 amino acids. The germline V gene has CDR1 DFQATT and CDR2 SNEGSKA (reference sequence). J lost 9 bases, V lost 1 base, and 8 bases had no gene match. The CDR3 DNA reads TGCAGTGCTAGAGGGCTAGCGGGGGGCCTGGGGCAGTACTTC. Its protein is CSARGLAGGLGQYF.

This clonotype has ten or more counts. The chain combines TRBV19 with TRBJ1-2; TRBD1 matches 7 bases. V shed 3 bases, J shed 4 bases, and the junction held 5 bases outside the gene matches. This CDR3 is 14 amino acids long. CDR1 is LNHDA, CDR2 SQIVND, per germline (reference sequence). CDR3 protein: CASSIDQGVYGYTF. The CDR3 DNA follows: TGTGCCAGTAGTATTGATCAGGGGGTCTATGGCTACACCTTC.

This clonotype was counted ten times or more. V gene TRBV10-3 combines with J gene TRBJ2-1; 7 positions agree with TRBD2. CDR1 and CDR2 (germline): ENHRY, SYGVKD. The V segment lost 10 bases and the J segment 7 bases; nucleotides outside the gene matches: 16. The length of the CDR3 is 15 residues. The chain's CDR3 is CASYPLAGLGNEQFF. Written as DNA, the CDR3 is TGTGCCAGCTACCCGTTAGCGGGCCTGGGGAATGAGCAGTTCTTC.

V and J are TRBV29-1 and TRBJ1-2; D is ambiguous. V lost 0 bases, J lost 4 bases, and 6 bases lay in between. Per germline, CDR1 SQVTM and CDR2 ANQGSEA. The CDR3 covers 12 residues. This chain's CDR3 is CSVEEPTYGYTF. CDR3 coding DNA: TGCAGCGTTGAAGAACCCACCTATGGCTACACCTTC. The full variable domain, rest sourced from reference TRBV29-1 and TRBJ1-2, is SAVISQKPSRDICQRGTSLTIQCQVDSQVTMMFWYRQQPGQSLTLIATANQGSEATYESGFVIDKFPISRPNLTFSTLTVSNMSPEDSSIYLCSVEEPTYGYTFGSGTRLTVV.

This clonotype was counted ten times or more. The chain recombines TRBV10-2 with TRBJ1-1; maybe TRBD1 (6 bases). The CDR3 is 19 residues long. The ends were cut back, 5 bases at V and 3 bases at J, with 28 bases in the middle. CDR1 WSHSY and CDR2 SAAADI come from the germline V gene. The CDR3 loop is CASSYPTGGAEPGDTEAFF. Here the CDR3 DNA reads TGCGCCAGCAGTTATCCAACAGGTGGGGCCGAACCAGGGGACACTGAAGCTTTCTTT.